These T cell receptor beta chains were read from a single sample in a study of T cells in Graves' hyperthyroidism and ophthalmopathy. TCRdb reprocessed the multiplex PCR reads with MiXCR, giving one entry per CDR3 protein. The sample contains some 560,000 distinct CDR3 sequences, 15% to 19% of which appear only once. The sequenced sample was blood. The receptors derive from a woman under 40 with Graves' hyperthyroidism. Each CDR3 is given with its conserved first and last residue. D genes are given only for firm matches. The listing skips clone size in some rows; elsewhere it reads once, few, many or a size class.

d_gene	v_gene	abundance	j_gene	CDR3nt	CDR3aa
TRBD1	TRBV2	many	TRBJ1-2	TGTGCCAGCAGTGAGAAACCGGACAGGGGGCTAAAAGGCTACACCTTC	CASSEKPDRGLKGYTF
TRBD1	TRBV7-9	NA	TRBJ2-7	TGTGCCAGCAGCACCCGGACAGGTCTCACCGAGCAGTACTTC	CASSTRTGLTEQYF
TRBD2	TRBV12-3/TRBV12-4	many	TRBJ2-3	TGTGCCAGCAGTTCATACCCGGGACTAGAAGGGTACGGCACAGATACGCAGTATTTT	CASSSYPGLEGYGTDTQYF
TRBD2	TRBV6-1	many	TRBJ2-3	TGTGCCAGCAGTGCGAAGGTAGCGGGAAGCACAGATACGCAGTATTTT	CASSAKVAGSTDTQYF
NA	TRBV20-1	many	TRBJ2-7	TGCAGTGCTAGAGTAGGTGACTATACCTACGAGCAGTACTTC	CSARVGDYTYEQYF
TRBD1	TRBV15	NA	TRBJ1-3	TGTGCCACCAGCTTAGACAGGGCTGGAAACACCATATATTTT	CATSLDRAGNTIYF
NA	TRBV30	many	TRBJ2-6	TGTGCCTGGAGTAAGACAGCCTCCGTCCTGACTTTC	CAWSKTASVLTF
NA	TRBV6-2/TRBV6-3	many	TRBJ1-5	TGTGCCAGCAGTTACTCGACTAGCAATCAGCCCCAGCATTTT	CASSYSTSNQPQHF
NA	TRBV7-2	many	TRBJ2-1	TGTGCCAGCAGCTTAAGAGCGGATGAGCAGTTCTTC	CASSLRADEQFF
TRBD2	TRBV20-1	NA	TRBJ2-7	TGCAGTGCCATACTAGCGGGATGGGGCGAGCAGTACTTC	CSAILAGWGEQYF
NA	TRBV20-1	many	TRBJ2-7	TGCAGTGCTAGTAGGGGGAAGAACTACGAGCAGTACTTC	CSASRGKNYEQYF
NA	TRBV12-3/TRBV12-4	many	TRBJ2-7	TGTGCCAGCAGTTCTGTGCACTCCTACGAGCAGTACTTC	CASSSVHSYEQYF
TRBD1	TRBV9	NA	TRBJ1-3	TGTGCCAGCAGCGCGCGACAGGGTACTGGAAACACCATATATTTT	CASSARQGTGNTIYF
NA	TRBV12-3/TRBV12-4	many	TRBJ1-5	TGTGCCAGCAGTTATGATTCGGGGGGTCAGCCCCAGCATTTT	CASSYDSGGQPQHF
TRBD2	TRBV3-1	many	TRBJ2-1	TGTGCCAGCAGCCAAGGCTTCCTAGCGGGGTACAATGAGCAGTTCTTC	CASSQGFLAGYNEQFF
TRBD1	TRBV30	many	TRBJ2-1	TGTGCCTGGAGTGTGGACAGGACATACAATGAGCAGTTCTTC	CAWSVDRTYNEQFF
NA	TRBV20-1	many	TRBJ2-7	TGCAGTGCTAGTGGGGGCGAGCAGTACTTC	CSASGGEQYF
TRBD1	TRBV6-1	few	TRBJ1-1	TGTGCCAGCAGTACTAGACAGGGTTGGACTGAAGCTTTCTTT	CASSTRQGWTEAFF
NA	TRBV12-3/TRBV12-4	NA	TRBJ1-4	TGTGCCAGCAGCGTCCAAACTAATGAAAAACTGTTTTTT	CASSVQTNEKLFF